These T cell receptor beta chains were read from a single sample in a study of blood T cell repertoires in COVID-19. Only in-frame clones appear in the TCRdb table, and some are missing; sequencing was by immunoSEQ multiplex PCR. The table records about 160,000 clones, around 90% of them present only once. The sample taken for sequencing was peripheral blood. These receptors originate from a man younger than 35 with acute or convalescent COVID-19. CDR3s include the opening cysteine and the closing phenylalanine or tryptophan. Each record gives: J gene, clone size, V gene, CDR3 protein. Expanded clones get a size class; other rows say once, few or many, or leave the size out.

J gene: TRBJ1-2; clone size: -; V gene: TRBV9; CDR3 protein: CASSVVPQGDYTF
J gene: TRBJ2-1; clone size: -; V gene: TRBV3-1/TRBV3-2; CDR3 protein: CASSPYRGLAGGNEQFF
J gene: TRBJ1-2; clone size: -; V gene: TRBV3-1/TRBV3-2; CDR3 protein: CASSQDLSLGYTF
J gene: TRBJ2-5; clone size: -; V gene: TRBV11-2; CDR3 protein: CASSLWGGAREETQYF
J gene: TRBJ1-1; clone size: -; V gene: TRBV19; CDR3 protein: CASSLQGTLNTEAFF
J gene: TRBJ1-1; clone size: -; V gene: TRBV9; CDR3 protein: CASSVGQPHTEAFF
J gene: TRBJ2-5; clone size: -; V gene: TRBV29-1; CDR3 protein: CSVRQGIETQYF
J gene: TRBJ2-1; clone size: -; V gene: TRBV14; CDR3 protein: CASSRLAPSYNEQFF
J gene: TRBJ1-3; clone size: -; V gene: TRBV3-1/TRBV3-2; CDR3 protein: CASSSLTGGSGNTIYF
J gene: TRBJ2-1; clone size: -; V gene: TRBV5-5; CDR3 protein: CASSLRLAGDYVYNEQFF
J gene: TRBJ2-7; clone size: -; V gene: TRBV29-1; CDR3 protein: CSVKRGDYEQYF
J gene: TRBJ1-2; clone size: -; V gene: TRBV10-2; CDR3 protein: CASSESSPGGNYGYTF
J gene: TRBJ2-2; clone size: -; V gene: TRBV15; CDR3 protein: CATRPGAPGELFF
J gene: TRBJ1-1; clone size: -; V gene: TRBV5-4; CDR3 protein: CASSRQGVTEAFF
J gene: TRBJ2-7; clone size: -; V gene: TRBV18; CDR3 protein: CASSPRQTYEQYF
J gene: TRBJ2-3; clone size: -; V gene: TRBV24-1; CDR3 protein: CATGNRYTDTQYF
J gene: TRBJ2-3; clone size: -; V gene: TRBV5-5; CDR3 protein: CASSFQLAPSTDTQYF
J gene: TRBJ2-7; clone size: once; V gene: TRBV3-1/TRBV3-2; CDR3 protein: CASSHGTGSYEQYF
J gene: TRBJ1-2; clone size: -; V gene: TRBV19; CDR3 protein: CASSPAGRIPTQYTF
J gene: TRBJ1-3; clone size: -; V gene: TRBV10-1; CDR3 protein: CASSESLGGTGNTIYF
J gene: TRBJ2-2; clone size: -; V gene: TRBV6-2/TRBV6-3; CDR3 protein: CASSYSMGRRGELFF
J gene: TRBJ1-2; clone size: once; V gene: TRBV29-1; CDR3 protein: CSAGERSYGYTF
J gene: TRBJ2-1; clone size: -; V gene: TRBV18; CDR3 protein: CASSPGTSDGGEQFF
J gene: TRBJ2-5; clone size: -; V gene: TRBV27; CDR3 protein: CASTEWGQKTQYF
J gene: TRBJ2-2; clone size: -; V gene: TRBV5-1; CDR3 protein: CASSSGGQRNTGELFF
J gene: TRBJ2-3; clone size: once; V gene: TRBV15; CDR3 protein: CATSRDGASTDTQYF
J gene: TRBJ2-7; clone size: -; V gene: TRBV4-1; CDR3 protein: CASSLGQDQSGEQYF
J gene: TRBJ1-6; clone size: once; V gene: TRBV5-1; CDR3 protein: CASRRTDNSPNSPLHF
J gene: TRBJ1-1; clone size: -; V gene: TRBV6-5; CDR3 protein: CASSYHTGGNAEAFF
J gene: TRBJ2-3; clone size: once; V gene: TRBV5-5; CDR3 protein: CASSRLAGSTDTQYF
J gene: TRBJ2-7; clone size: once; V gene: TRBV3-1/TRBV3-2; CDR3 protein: CASSQTGKQYF
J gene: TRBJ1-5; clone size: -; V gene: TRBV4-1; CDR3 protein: CASSPRRGPNQPQHF
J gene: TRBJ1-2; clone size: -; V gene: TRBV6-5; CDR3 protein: CASGRGTNYGYTF
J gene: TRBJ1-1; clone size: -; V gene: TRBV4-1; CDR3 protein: CASSQEVSVGGEAFF
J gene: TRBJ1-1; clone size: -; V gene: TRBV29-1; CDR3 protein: CSVGGTEAFF
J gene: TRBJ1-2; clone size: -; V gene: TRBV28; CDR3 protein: CASSPSLTNYGYTF
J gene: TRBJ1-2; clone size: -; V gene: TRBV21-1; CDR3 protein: CASTSLGQGINGYTF
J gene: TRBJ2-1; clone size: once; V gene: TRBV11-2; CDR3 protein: CASSLTGLVGEQFF
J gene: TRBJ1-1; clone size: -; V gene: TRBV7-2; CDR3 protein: CASSLVTRMNTEAFF
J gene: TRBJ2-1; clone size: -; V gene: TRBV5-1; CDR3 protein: CASRTGPAGGIEQFF
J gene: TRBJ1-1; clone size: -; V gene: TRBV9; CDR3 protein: CASSPVLGGRVTEAFF
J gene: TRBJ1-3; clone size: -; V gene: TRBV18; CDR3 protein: CASSPGSVLLGTIYF
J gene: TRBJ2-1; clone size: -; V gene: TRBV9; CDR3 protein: CASSTGLAGVRNEQFF
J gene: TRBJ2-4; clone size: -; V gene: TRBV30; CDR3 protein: CAWSTITVVAKNIQYF
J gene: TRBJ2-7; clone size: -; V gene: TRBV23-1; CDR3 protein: CASSPGTGKYEQYF
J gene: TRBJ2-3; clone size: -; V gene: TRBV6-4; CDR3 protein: CASSDGPWDTQYF